Listed here are 22 T cell receptor beta chains from one sample, sequenced in a study of control samples from healthy donors and cancer patients. Data came from immunoSEQ multiplex PCR; TCRdb stores just in-frame clones and leaves some out. The sample yields 100,000 or so clones, about 89% seen once. The specimen sequenced was blood. The receptors derive from a man aged 30 to 45 in good health.

The J gene is TRBJ1-2, the V gene TRBV3-1 (or the pseudogene TRBV3-2); D is undetermined. Germline loops: CDR1 LGHDT, CDR2 YNNKEL (reference sequence). This CDR3 is built from 12 residues. The V gene lost 3 bases and the J gene lost 4 bases, with 6 bases spanning the gap. This CDR3 is CASSQGVYGYTF. For the CDR3, the DNA is TGTGCCAGCAGCCAGGGAGTCTATGGCTACACCTTC.

The rearrangement links TRBV24-1 to TRBJ1-1; D ambiguous. The CDR3 spans 16 residues. Trimming removed 4 bases at V and 1 base at J, with 15 bases between. Germline values: CDR1 KGHDR, CDR2 SFDVKD. CDR3: CATSEQTGPKNTEAFF. The CDR3 bases are TGTGCCACCAGTGAGCAAACCGGGCCCAAGAACACTGAAGCTTTCTTT.

The CDR3 nucleotides read TGTGCCAGCAGTGAATCTCAGGGAGGCAATCAGCCCCAGCATTTT. It yields the protein CASSESQGGNQPQHF. The gene calls are TRBV25-1 and TRBJ1-5, with a possible D match to TRBD1 (5 bases). Germline lookup yields CDR1 MGHDK and CDR2 SYGVNS. Trimming pared 1 base from V and 2 bases from J, leaving 9 bases between. The CDR3 length is 15 residues.

The V gene is TRBV15, the J gene TRBJ2-3, with D unclear. Between the trimmed V and J ends, which lost 6 bases and 4 bases, there was a span of 17 bases. CDR1 LNHNV and CDR2 YYDKDF come from the germline V gene (reference sequence). This CDR3 contains 15 residues. The CDR3 loop reads CATSNRAQSADTQYF. The CDR3 nucleotides are TGTGCCACCAGTAATCGCGCCCAATCGGCAGATACGCAGTATTTT.

The chain couples TRBV6-6 to TRBJ2-5; no firm D call. This CDR3 is 14 amino acids long. The germline CDR1 and CDR2 sequences are MNHNY and SVGAGI (reference sequence). V dropped 0 bases and J dropped 2 bases, with 7 bases sitting between them. Here the CDR3 DNA reads TGTGCCAGCAGTTACTCGGGAAGACAAGAGACCCAGTACTTC. Translation: CASSYSGRQETQYF.

This CDR3 reads CASRRQEYSYNEQFF. The CDR3 bases are TGTGCCAGCAGGCGACAGGAATACTCCTACAATGAGCAGTTCTTC. The J gene is TRBJ2-1, the V gene TRBV28; D might be TRBD1 (6 bases). V shed 6 bases and J shed 0 bases, with 12 bases lying between them. There are 15 residues in the CDR3. The V gene's germline CDR1 is MDHEN and CDR2 SYDVKM.

The chain links TRBV6-6 to TRBJ2-3; TRBD2 aligns across 11 bases. The junction had 10 bases not matched to a gene; V was cut back by 0 bases and J by 11 bases. The CDR3 is made up of 16 amino acids. Germline V gene sequence: CDR1 MNHNY, CDR2 SVGAGI (reference sequence). The CDR3 protein is CASSYSVTSGGGVQYF. In DNA, the CDR3 is TGTGCCAGCAGTTACTCGGTTACTAGCGGGGGAGGGGTGCAGTATTTT.

DNA for the CDR3: TGTGCCAGCAGTCGACTGCCCGGGACTATAAACACCGGGGAGCTGTTTTTT. Translating it yields CASSRLPGTINTGELFF. This chain links TRBV5-5 with TRBJ2-2, with 7 bases aligning to TRBD2. The V gene end was trimmed by 5 bases and the J gene end by 2 bases; junction bases not matched to a gene: 12. The V gene's germline CDR1 is SGHKS and CDR2 YYEKEE (reference sequence). This CDR3 spans 17 amino acids. Combining the CDR3 with reference TRBV5-5 and TRBJ2-2 gives the whole variable domain DAGVTQSPTHLIKTRGQQVTLRCSPISGHKSVSWYQQVLGQGPQFIFQYYEKEERGRGNFPDRFSARQFPNYSSELNVNALLLGDSALYLCASSRLPGTINTGELFFGEGSRLTVL.

The chain is built from TRBV11-2 and TRBJ1-2, with 10 positions matching TRBD1. Losses at the gene ends were 6 bases for V and 5 bases for J; bases not matched to a gene: 3. The CDR3 is 13 amino acids. Germline V gene lookup returns CDR1 SGHAT and CDR2 FQNNGV. In DNA form, the CDR3 reads TGTGCCAGCAGGGGGACAGGGGTATATGGCTACACCTTC. Translated, it gives CASRGTGVYGYTF.

The V and J genes are TRBV19 and TRBJ2-2; D remains ambiguous. V shed 3 bases and J shed 4 bases, with 12 bases lying between them. In germline, CDR1 is LNHDA, CDR2 SQIVND (reference sequence). This CDR3 region has 15 residues. CDR3 DNA sequence: TGTGCCAGTAGTATTAGTCTAGGAACCACCGGGGAGCTGTTTTTT. Translation gives CASSISLGTTGELFF.

The chain carries TRBV6-1 and TRBJ2-7; 7 bases map to TRBD2. Germline V gives CDR1 MNHNS, CDR2 SASEGT. The CDR3 runs to 14 residues. V shed 0 bases, J shed 5 bases, and the junction held 4 bases outside the gene matches. CDR3 in DNA: TGTGCCAGCAGTGAAGCCCGGACTAGGAACGAGCAGTACGTC. Its protein is CASSEARTRNEQYV.

The chain has TRBV9 and TRBJ2-7; 7 bases are a match to TRBD1. Germline-derived CDR1 and CDR2 are SGDLS and YYNGEE. This CDR3 is built from 15 residues. Trimming removed 3 bases from V and 3 bases from J; junction bases left unmatched: 9. The CDR3 coding sequence is TGTGCCAGCAGCGCCGGGACAGCGAAGCTCTACGAGCAGTACTTC. This sequence encodes CASSAGTAKLYEQYF.

The CDR3: CASSQEGTGALKETQYF. The CDR3, as DNA: TGTGCCAGCAGCCAAGAGGGTACAGGGGCACTGAAAGAGACCCAGTACTTC. The chain has TRBV3-1 (or the pseudogene TRBV3-2) and TRBJ2-5, with TRBD1 identical over 7 bases. This CDR3 contains 17 residues. J gave up 3 bases and V 0 bases, and 10 bases lay outside the gene matches. Germline lookup yields CDR1 LGHDT and CDR2 YNNKEL (reference sequence).

This rearrangement joins TRBV12-5 to TRBJ1-6, with D uncertain. CDR1 and CDR2 (germline): LGHNT, FRNRAP. CDR3 length: 13 residues. The V end lost 1 base, the J end lost 12 bases, and 10 bases lay between the germline ends. CDR3 in DNA: TGTGCTAGTGGTTTGGAATTCAACAAACCCCTCCACTTT. This encodes CASGLEFNKPLHF.

CDR3 sequence (DNA): TGTGCCAGCAGCGCCCACAGGGGAGGCACTGAAGCTTTCTTT. Encoded protein: CASSAHRGGTEAFF. The rearrangement uses TRBV9 and TRBJ1-1; 7 nucleotides agree with TRBD1. V was pared by 3 bases and J by 4 bases, with 6 bases of the junction left unmatched. Germline V gene data show CDR1 as SGDLS and CDR2 as YYNGEE. The CDR3 length is 14 residues.

The V and J genes are TRBV3-1 (or the pseudogene TRBV3-2) and TRBJ1-2, with D unclear. Trimming cost V 5 bases and J 4 bases, with 14 bases left between them. Germline loops: CDR1 LGHDT, CDR2 YNNKEL (reference sequence). The CDR3 contains 14 residues. As DNA, the CDR3 is TGTGCCAGCAGCAAGGGCGCAAAGTTCTATGGCTACACCTTC. Translation gives CASSKGAKFYGYTF.

This chain uses TRBV7-2 with TRBJ2-1; D is uncertain. V dropped 1 base and J dropped 9 bases, with 16 bases sitting between them. The CDR3 runs to 15 residues. CDR1 SGHTA and CDR2 FQGNSA come from the germline V gene. CDR3 coding DNA: TGTGCCAGCAGCTTAGTTGAGGCATCTAGGCTTGAGCAGTTCTTC. This gives the protein CASSLVEASRLEQFF. Combining the CDR3 with reference TRBV7-2 and TRBJ2-1 gives the whole variable domain GAGVSQSPSNKVTEKGKDVELRCDPISGHTALYWYRQSLGQGLEFLIYFQGNSAPDKSGLPSDRFSAERTGGSVSTLTIQRTQQEDSAVYLCASSLVEASRLEQFFGPGTRLTVL.

The chain employs TRBV3-1 (or the pseudogene TRBV3-2) and TRBJ1-2; no firm D call. Trimming shortened V by 2 bases and J by 3 bases, and 10 bases separated the two germline ends. This CDR3 region has 14 residues. The germline gives CDR1 LGHDT, CDR2 YNNKEL (reference sequence). The CDR3 bases are TGTGCCAGCAGCCAATCCCAACCCCACTATGGCTACACCTTC. This encodes CASSQSQPHYGYTF.

The chain joins TRBV24-1 to TRBJ2-3; TRBD2 matches at 11 bases. Per germline, CDR1 KGHDR and CDR2 SFDVKD. This CDR3 is 20 amino acids long. V lost 6 bases and J lost 0; bases outside the gene matches: 16. Here the CDR3 reads CATSNRRLAGKGSSTDTQYF. In DNA form, the CDR3 reads TGTGCCACCAGTAACCGGCGACTAGCGGGAAAGGGTTCTAGCACAGATACGCAGTATTTT.

J is TRBJ2-2 and V is TRBV6-1; possible D gene TRBD1, 6 bases. The CDR3 sequence is 17 residues long. Germline assignment: CDR1 MNHNS and CDR2 SASEGT. Trimming took off 2 bases at V and 9 bases at J, with 22 bases between the two ends. The CDR3 DNA follows: TGTGCCAGCAGTGAAAGAGGCCCAGGGGCAGGGTTCCGGGAGCTGTTTTTT. It yields the protein CASSERGPGAGFRELFF.

The table lists this clone with a few counts. The chain is built from TRBV3-1 (or the pseudogene TRBV3-2) and TRBJ2-2, with D uncertain. CDR1 and CDR2 from the germline V gene are LGHDT and YNNKEL (reference sequence). With 1 base removed from V and 4 bases from J, the gap between germline ends came to 7 bases. This CDR3 contains 14 residues. The CDR3 loop is CASSQGQPTGELFF. CDR3 nucleotide sequence: TGTGCCAGCAGCCAAGGCCAGCCCACCGGGGAGCTGTTTTTT.

CDR3 residues: CASSVKGLAGVEYNEQFF. Written as DNA, the CDR3 is TGTGCCAGCAGCGTAAAGGGACTAGCGGGGGTAGAATACAATGAGCAGTTCTTC. The gene calls are TRBV9 and TRBJ2-1; 14 nucleotides line up with TRBD2. Germline CDR1 is SGDLS and CDR2 is YYNGEE. The CDR3 spans 18 residues. V lost 1 base, J lost 4 bases, and 7 bases stayed unmatched.